The 29 T cell receptor beta chains presented below share a single source sample, sequenced in a study of cytomegalovirus exposure and HLA in healthy donors. The PCR had 60 Vbeta and 13 Jbeta primers. Libraries were prepared by immunoSEQ multiplex PCR; TCRdb keeps only in-frame clonotypes and omits some of them. Of about 85,000 clones listed, 67% are singletons. The source material was PBMCs. The source is a man aged 25-45 years in good health and CMV-seronegative.

The rearrangement links TRBV27 to TRBJ2-2, with a weak D call TRBD1 (6 bases). The CDR3 spans 13 residues. Between the trimmed V and J ends, which lost 6 bases and 3 bases, there was a span of 8 bases. Germline values: CDR1 MNHEY, CDR2 SMNVEV (reference sequence). The CDR3 DNA is TGTGCCAGCAGGAGGGGGTACACCGGGGAGCTGTTTTTT. Residues: CASRRGYTGELFF.

The genes are TRBV12-5 and TRBJ2-3; D is possibly TRBD2 (5 bases). V was pared by 0 bases and J by 3 bases, with 13 bases between. The germline V gene has CDR1 LGHNT and CDR2 FRNRAP. The CDR3 loop spans 16 amino acids. This CDR3 is CASGLVLGRETDTQYF. CDR3 DNA: TGTGCTAGTGGTTTGGTACTAGGTAGGGAAACAGATACGCAGTATTTT.

This clone was counted a few times. The chain couples TRBV28 to TRBJ1-1, with D perhaps TRBD1 (5 bases). The V gene's germline CDR1 is MDHEN and CDR2 SYDVKM. V was cut by 4 bases and J by 0 bases, with 15 bases left in between. There are 16 residues in the CDR3. CDR3 sequence (DNA): TGTGCCAGCAGTTCAGCATGGGGGGGAATGAACACTGAAGCTTTCTTT. Protein: CASSSAWGGMNTEAFF.

The chain joins TRBV4-2 to TRBJ2-2, with a tentative D call TRBD2 (6 bases). Trimming removed 0 bases from V and 4 bases from J, with 15 bases in between. Looked up from germline, CDR1 is LGHNA and CDR2 is YNFKEQ. There are 17 residues in the CDR3. This CDR3 reads CASSQDRWAGPTGELFF. As DNA, the CDR3 is TGTGCCAGCAGCCAAGATAGGTGGGCGGGACCCACCGGGGAGCTGTTTTTT.

V and J are TRBV5-1 and TRBJ2-3; D is unresolved. The germline CDR1 and CDR2 sequences are SGHRS and YFSETQ. V lost 4 bases to trimming and J lost 0 bases, with 9 bases between them. This CDR3 region has 14 residues. The CDR3 is CASSLASSTDTQYF. CDR3 bases: TGCGCCAGCAGCCTGGCGTCTAGCACAGATACGCAGTATTTT.

This chain links TRBV19 with TRBJ2-3; D is perhaps TRBD1 (5 bases). Looked up from germline, CDR1 is LNHDA and CDR2 is SQIVND (reference sequence). There are 15 residues in the CDR3. Trimming stripped 5 bases from V and 3 bases from J, with 15 bases between. CDR3 nucleotide sequence: TGTGCCAGTAGTGTCAGGGTGATTGCGACAGATACGCAGTATTTT. The encoded protein is CASSVRVIATDTQYF.

The chain carries TRBV28 and TRBJ2-7; TRBD2 agrees at 11 bases. Germline V gene sequence: CDR1 MDHEN, CDR2 SYDVKM. The V gene end was trimmed by 3 bases and the J gene end by 3 bases; junction bases not matched to a gene: 13. The CDR3 totals 18 residues. The CDR3 coding sequence is TGTGCCAGCAGTTTCCGGTTACTAGCGGGAGATAACGGCTACGAGCAGTACTTC. Its translation: CASSFRLLAGDNGYEQYF.

The genes are TRBV10-1 and TRBJ2-5; tentatively, D is TRBD1 (5 bases). This CDR3 is built from 15 residues. Trimming stripped 3 bases from V and 2 bases from J, with 13 bases between. Germline V lookup: CDR1 WNHNN, CDR2 SYGVQD (reference sequence). In DNA, the CDR3 is TGCGCCAGCAGTGATGTCCAAGACAGACAAGAGACCCAGTACTTC. Its protein product is CASSDVQDRQETQYF.

This clone was seen a single time. The chain carries TRBV28 and TRBJ2-7; D is ambiguous. Looked up from germline, CDR1 is MDHEN and CDR2 is SYDVKM. Trimming took off 2 bases at V and 2 bases at J, with 4 bases between the two ends. The length of the CDR3 is 12 residues. CDR3 sequence reads: CASSLIAYEQYF. The CDR3 nucleotides read TGTGCCAGCAGTTTAATCGCCTACGAGCAGTACTTC.

The V and J genes are TRBV7-6 and TRBJ1-4; D ambiguous. Deletions cut 3 bases from V and 2 bases from J, with 7 bases between. Germline V gene data show CDR1 as SGHVS and CDR2 as FNYEAQ. The CDR3 length is 14 residues. CDR3 in amino acids: CASSLYVTNEKLFF. The CDR3 DNA reads as TGTGCCAGCAGCTTGTATGTGACTAATGAAAAACTGTTTTTT.

The gene calls are TRBV5-1 and TRBJ2-3; no firm D call. The CDR3 consists of 14 residues. The germline CDR1 and CDR2 sequences are SGHRS and YFSETQ. The ends were cut back, 5 bases at V and 0 bases at J, with 10 bases in the middle. In DNA form, the CDR3 reads TGCGCCAGCAGATCTGGCCCAAGCACAGATACGCAGTATTTT. Encoded protein: CASRSGPSTDTQYF.

This clone has more than one count but fewer than ten. The chain recombines TRBV19 with TRBJ1-5, with 8 nucleotides matching TRBD1. The V gene end was trimmed by 5 bases and the J gene end by 5 bases; junction bases not matched to a gene: 2. Germline CDR1 reads LNHDA; CDR2 reads SQIVND (reference sequence). There are 13 residues in the CDR3. CDR3 residues: CASSVQGDQPQHF. CDR3 bases: TGTGCCAGTAGTGTACAGGGGGATCAGCCCCAGCATTTT. Complete variable domain (other parts from reference TRBV19 and TRBJ1-5): DGGITQSPKYLFRKEGQNVTLSCEQNLNHDAMYWYRQDPGQGLRLIYYSQIVNDFQKGDIAEGYSVSREKKESFPLTVTSAQKNPTAFYLCASSVQGDQPQHFGDGTRLSIL.

This chain uses TRBV30 with TRBJ1-5, with D uncertain. The CDR3 extends over 13 amino acids. Germline V gene data show CDR1 as GTSNPN and CDR2 as SVGIG (reference sequence). The germline V and J ends were trimmed by 2 bases and 1 base, with 6 bases remaining between them. In DNA form, the CDR3 reads TGTGCCTGGAGTTACGGGAGCAATCAGCCCCAGCATTTT. Its protein is CAWSYGSNQPQHF.

The chain has TRBV7-2 and TRBJ1-2, with 9 nucleotides matching TRBD1. This CDR3 spans 16 amino acids. Germline loops: CDR1 SGHTA, CDR2 FQGNSA. V trimming: 3 bases; J trimming: 2 bases; junction bases outside the gene matches: 7. For the CDR3, the DNA is TGTGCCAGCAGCTTGGGACAGGGAGGGTGGAACTATGGCTACACCTTC. Encoded protein: CASSLGQGGWNYGYTF.

This chain joins TRBV19 and TRBJ1-5; D is possibly TRBD1 (5 bases). The CDR3 extends over 14 amino acids. The germline gives CDR1 LNHDA, CDR2 SQIVND (reference sequence). Trimming left V 10 bases short and J 3 bases short, with 16 bases between. CDR3: CANSGSGDNQPQHF. The CDR3 DNA reads TGTGCCAACTCAGGGTCTGGGGACAATCAGCCCCAGCATTTT.

This clone appeared a single time. The rearrangement uses TRBV7-2 and TRBJ2-1; 11 bases map to TRBD2. J gave up 7 bases and V 5 bases, and 10 bases lay outside the gene matches. Germline CDR1 reads SGHTA; CDR2 reads FQGNSA. The CDR3 extends over 16 amino acids. CDR3 sequence reads: CASSQYSGGAQNEQFF. The CDR3 coding sequence is TGTGCCAGCAGCCAGTATAGCGGGGGGGCCCAAAATGAGCAGTTCTTC.

This clone showed up just once. The V call is TRBV9, the J call TRBJ2-3; 7 bases are shared with TRBD2. Germline V CDR1 and CDR2: SGDLS, YYNGEE. J lost 4 bases, V lost 2 bases, and 16 bases had no gene match. The CDR3 covers 18 residues. This CDR3 is CASSVLGIGLDSSDTQYF. The DNA of the CDR3 is TGTGCCAGCAGCGTTTTAGGAATCGGACTAGATTCGTCAGATACGCAGTATTTT.

Regarding this clone: Other DNA sequences in this specimen translate into the identical CDR3. The chain links TRBV19 to TRBJ1-1; perhaps TRBD1 as D (5 bases). With 5 bases removed from V and 1 base from J, the gap between germline ends came to 8 bases. The CDR3 contains 13 residues. The germline V gene encodes CDR1 LNHDA and CDR2 SQIVND (reference sequence). In nucleotides, the CDR3 is TGTGCCAGTAGTTTCGACAGGAACACTGAAGCTTTCTTT. Protein product: CASSFDRNTEAFF.

The chain uses TRBV5-6 and TRBJ1-1, with TRBD1 as a possible D gene (6 bases). Trimming shortened V by 0 bases and J by 1 base, and 13 bases separated the two germline ends. Germline CDR1 reads SGHDT; CDR2 reads YYEEEE. The CDR3 has 16 residues. For the CDR3, the DNA is TGTGCCAGCAGCTTGGGGCTAGGACAGTGGAACACTGAAGCTTTCTTT. Its translation: CASSLGLGQWNTEAFF.

This clone was observed once. This rearrangement joins TRBV5-1 to TRBJ2-5, with 12 bases fitting TRBD2. Germline loops: CDR1 SGHRS, CDR2 YFSETQ. V dropped 0 bases and J dropped 5; count of bases not matched to a gene: 5. This CDR3 is 16 amino acids long. CDR3 protein: CASSLALAGGWETQYF. The CDR3 DNA reads as TGCGCCAGCAGCTTGGCACTAGCGGGAGGTTGGGAGACCCAGTACTTC.

The chain employs TRBV4-3 and TRBJ1-1; D gene ambiguous. Trimming removed 0 bases from V and 3 bases from J, with 5 bases in between. The CDR3 covers 13 residues. Germline-derived CDR1 and CDR2 are LGHNA and YSLEER. CDR3 loop: CASSQDPDTEAFF. The CDR3 DNA is TGCGCCAGCAGCCAAGATCCCGACACTGAAGCTTTCTTT.

This rearrangement joins TRBV7-9 to TRBJ1-1; TRBD1 might be the D (5 bases). V gave up 4 bases and J gave up 10 bases, with 10 bases separating them. The CDR3 has 11 residues. Germline values: CDR1 SEHNR, CDR2 FQNEAQ (reference sequence). The CDR3 nucleotides are TGTGCCAGCAGCTCCTCCGGGGGAGCTTTCTTT. This sequence encodes CASSSSGGAFF.

This CDR3 reads CASRGGRDNNEQFF. The CDR3 coding sequence is TGCGCCAGCAGAGGCGGGAGGGATAACAATGAGCAGTTCTTC. The chain is built from TRBV4-1 and TRBJ2-1; 9 bases line up with TRBD2. Germline trimming cut 6 bases from V and 5 bases from J; bases unmatched to any gene: 5. The CDR3 runs 14 residues. Per germline, CDR1 MGHRA and CDR2 YSYEKL.

The rearrangement uses TRBV7-9 and TRBJ2-1; 14 bases agree with TRBD2. The CDR3 extends over 15 amino acids. Germline CDR1 SEHNR, CDR2 FQNEAQ (reference sequence). J lost 9 bases, V lost 7 bases, and 8 bases had no gene match. The CDR3 sequence is CASIKTSGGAGEQFF. CDR3 coding DNA: TGTGCCAGCATCAAGACTAGCGGGGGGGCTGGTGAGCAGTTCTTC.

The chain carries TRBV7-2 and TRBJ2-5; weak D call: TRBD1 (5 bases). V was cut by 1 base and J by 2 bases, with 14 bases left in between. In germline, CDR1 is SGHTA, CDR2 FQGNSA. This CDR3 comprises 16 residues. The CDR3 DNA reads TGTGCCAGCAGCTTAGGGCCCCCAGGGAATCAAGAGACCCAGTACTTC. Translating gives CASSLGPPGNQETQYF.

The count of this clone is one. The chain is built from TRBV5-4 and TRBJ1-1; 7 positions agree with TRBD1. Germline trimming cut 3 bases from V and 6 bases from J; bases unmatched to any gene: 8. The CDR3 contains 14 residues. CDR1 and CDR2 (germline): SGHNT, YYREEE (reference sequence). The CDR3 sequence is CASSSQTGDPEAFF. The CDR3, as DNA: TGTGCCAGCAGCTCACAAACAGGGGACCCTGAAGCTTTCTTT.

This chain links TRBV5-8 with TRBJ2-7; weak D call: TRBD1 (5 bases). Trimming shortened V by 1 base and J by 9 bases, and 14 bases separated the two germline ends. Germline CDR1 is SGHTS and CDR2 is YDEGEE. This CDR3 has 13 amino acids. The DNA for the CDR3 is TGTGCCAGCAGCTTGCTGATGGGGCGTTGGCAGTACTTC. This sequence encodes CASSLLMGRWQYF.

The chain has TRBV12-5 and TRBJ2-7; 7 positions match TRBD1. Germline CDR1 LGHNT, CDR2 FRNRAP. CDR3 size: 17 residues. V shed 0 bases and J 0 bases; nucleotides not matched to a gene: 8. The CDR3 bases are TGTGCTAGTGGTTTGGTAAGGTTGGCAGGGGGCTCCTACGAGCAGTACTTC. Translation: CASGLVRLAGGSYEQYF. The variable domain in full, with the rest retrieved from reference TRBV12-5 and TRBJ2-7, is DARVTQTPRHKVTEMGQEVTMRCQPILGHNTVFWYRQTMMQGLELLAYFRNRAPLDDSGMPKDRFSAEMPDATLATLKIQPSEPRDSAVYFCASGLVRLAGGSYEQYFGPGTRLTVT.

The chain has TRBV28 and TRBJ2-1; 8 nucleotides align to TRBD2. Trimming at V came to 6 bases and at J to 4 bases, leaving 14 bases not matched to a gene. CDR1 is MDHEN and CDR2 is SYDVKM in the germline V gene. The CDR3 runs to 17 residues. CDR3 DNA sequence: TGTGCCAGCAGCCCTGGGGTGCGGGAGGAGGGGTACAATGAGCAGTTCTTC. Translation gives CASSPGVREEGYNEQFF.